The present T cell receptor (beta chain) was sequenced within a study of shared clonotypes between healthy human individuals (dated by TCRdb to the early 2020s). Regarding the research as a whole: The cohort comprised two women and a few men aged 18 to 49 years. For each donor, CD4 naive and CD4 memory were each given three plates, CD8 naive was given two plates, and CD8 memory was given one plate. Blood TCR repertoires of a handful of healthy adults were deeply sequenced to estimate repertoire size and the extent of clonotype sharing between individuals. Different laboratories and diverse techniques were used to prepare libraries and sequence TCR repertoires, to increase sequencing depth and limit assay-specific biases. Leukapheresis yielded between about 0.94 and 10 billion PBMCs per donor.

CDR1 and CDR2 were assigned from the germline V gene (reference sequence) as LNHDA and SQIVND. The CDR3 goes from the cysteine to the phenylalanine over 14 residues. Only the CDR3 portion is preserved as DNA: 42 bases, with reading frame beginning at the first base. The germline V end is reduced by 6 bases and the J end by 3 bases; junction bases left unmatched: 1. Using the deep immunoSEQ assay, multiplex PCR amplified TCR CDR3 regions from genomic DNA. For each cell subset, the extracted genomic DNA was distributed evenly across all wells of several immunoSEQ 96-well plates, and each plate served as one replicate. Each replicate PCR for sorted subsets received around 0.2 ug genomic DNA, equal to about 30,000 T cell genomes. The purified libraries were quantified using a Qubit 3.0 fluorometer, sized with a Bioanalyzer 2100, and then quantified again using the KAPA Library Quantification kit. Every immunoSEQ 96-well plate was sequenced on a dedicated single-read 150-cycle Illumina NextSeq 550 flow cell. As for the original processing: Because the immunoSEQ output held only junctional sequences and lacked quality scores, the filtering could not match the filtering applied to full-length reads. Sequences were annotated with PyIR, a Python wrapper for IgBLAST v1.9, and V/J genes and CDR3 were assigned using IMGT germline references. Any read was removed if the V/J assignment was weak (E-value above 1e-6), the CDR3 was missing, or the read contained stop codons, out-of-frame junctions, or ambiguous translated residues. A V3J clonotype was defined by an identical inferred V gene, J gene, and CDR3 amino acid sequence. The percentage overlap between two repertoires was calculated by dividing the number of shared unique clonotypes by the size of the smaller repertoire. RTK rarefaction, the Chao1 estimator, and Recon v2.1 estimates of unobserved clonotypes were used to assess repertoire richness. OLGA was used to compute generation probabilities for all TCRbeta clonotypes that the gDNA method yielded from a few donors. TCRdb mirrors the immuneACCESS table, restricted to in-frame sequences. Some clones are absent from its copies; in checked studies, under half trace to an unresolved V gene, and the reason for the others is unknown. V and J calls and clone size are given by that table; D and trimming were obtained from the DNA. Here the sample has 2 million to 2.5 million clones; just under 95% occur a single time. The ten top clones hold around 0.4% of the sample.

Comments on this clone: Its antigen is currently not known. Base qualities are not at hand, and no much larger clone is one base apart.

Donors were healthy HIV-negative adults with no recently reported acute infections or vaccinations. All donors were Caucasian adults living in Nashville, Tennessee, USA. CD4+ T cells were enriched through magnetic negative selection, after which naive cells were positively selected on CD45RA and the remaining negative fraction served as the memory subset. Blood was obtained by leukapheresis, after which PBMCs were separated by Ficoll-Histopaque density gradient centrifugation and cryopreserved in liquid nitrogen vapor phase. Analytical flow cytometry was used to check the purity and quantity of every magnetically sorted T cell population. From each sorted fraction, genomic DNA was isolated and quantified by UV absorbance on a Nanodrop 2000c. Overall study results and their limits: Compared with non-shared clonotypes, clonotypes shared by all four sorted-subset donors had higher generation probabilities. Incomplete sequencing was indicated by rarefaction of sorted-subset datasets, despite the large sequencing depth. Sampling was restricted to blood, and TCR repertoires in tissue are likely to differ from TCR repertoires in blood. Estimated clonotype richness was generally larger for naive than for memory subsets. When a few donors were compared, the shared fraction of clonotypes was around 4.6% for naive CD4, 3.5% to 4% for naive CD8, 2% to 2.5% for memory CD4, and 0.4% for memory CD8. Pairwise subsampling led to the expectation that sequencing depth would affect the degree of clonotype sharing among donors. Because the study included only a small number of donors, the genetic and exposure-history diversity represented was limited.

This TCR was recovered from a young man in good health. Some clones in this sample may be carry-over from other donors' samples. The sample consisted of naive CD4+ T cells from PBMCs. The cell subset or site label, read with the paper, signifies: CD45RA+ positively selected. The rearranged segments are TRBV19 and TRBJ2-1; the junction holds 11 bases that match TRBD2. The base sequence is TGTGCCAGTAGGGGACTAGCGGACTACAATGAGCAGTTCTTC. This yields the protein CASRGLADYNEQFF.